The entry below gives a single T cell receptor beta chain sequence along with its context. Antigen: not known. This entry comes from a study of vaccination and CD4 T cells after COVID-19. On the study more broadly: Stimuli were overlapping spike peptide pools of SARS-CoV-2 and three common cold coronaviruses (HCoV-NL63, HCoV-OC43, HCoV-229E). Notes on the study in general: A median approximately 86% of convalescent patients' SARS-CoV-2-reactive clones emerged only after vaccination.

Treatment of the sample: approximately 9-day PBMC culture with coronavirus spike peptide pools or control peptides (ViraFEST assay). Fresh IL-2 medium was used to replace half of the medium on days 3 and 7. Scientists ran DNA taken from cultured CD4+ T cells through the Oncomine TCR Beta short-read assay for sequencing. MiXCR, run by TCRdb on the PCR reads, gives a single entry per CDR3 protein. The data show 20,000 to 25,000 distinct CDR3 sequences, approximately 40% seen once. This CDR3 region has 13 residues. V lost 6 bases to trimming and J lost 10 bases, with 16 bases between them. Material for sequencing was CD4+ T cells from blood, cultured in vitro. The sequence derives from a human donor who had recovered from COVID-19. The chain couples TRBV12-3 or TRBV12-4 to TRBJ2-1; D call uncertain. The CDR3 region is CASRPLWQGEQFF. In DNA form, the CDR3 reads TGTGCCAGCAGACCACTCTGGCAAGGAGAGCAGTTCTTC.